The 18 T cell receptor beta chains in this list originate from one sample, sequenced in a study of T-cell memory formation after mild COVID-19. MiXCR, applied by TCRdb to the 5' RACE reads, yields one record per CDR3 protein. The data show 300,000 to 350,000 distinct CDR3 sequences, just under 20% seen once. The sequencing input was PBMCs or a T cell subset sorted from them (not recorded which). These receptors all stem from a man aged 18 to 29 who had mild COVID-19 (a few samples of this study predate the infection). Cell type and time point are not known.

This clonotype has just a few counts. The CDR3, as DNA: TGTGCCAGCAGCTTAGACGGGCTCATTCAGTACTTC. It is translated as CASSLDGLIQYF. The rearrangement joins TRBV7-9 to TRBJ2-4; D not resolved. Deletions cut 1 base from V and 9 bases from J, with 7 bases between. The CDR3 length is 12 residues. From germline, CDR1 is SEHNR and CDR2 FQNEAQ (reference sequence).

Only a few counts were recorded for this clonotype. The rearrangement uses TRBV4-2 and TRBJ2-7; TRBD2 might be the D (7 bases). CDR1 is LGHNA, CDR2 YNFKEQ, per germline. The CDR3 has 13 amino acids. The germline V and J ends were trimmed by 4 bases and 3 bases, with 10 bases remaining between them. CDR3 region: CASSRGGGYEQYF. CDR3 in DNA: TGTGCCAGCAGCCGGGGGGGCGGCTACGAGCAGTACTTC.

A note on this clonotype: This may be a read error: a much more frequent sequence differs by one nucleotide. Since the CDR3 does not end with the conserved phenylalanine or tryptophan, this likely comes from a read error. V and J are TRBV5-1 and TRBJ1-5, with a weak D call TRBD1 (6 bases). Germline V CDR1 and CDR2: SGHRS, YFSETQ. The CDR3 extends over 14 amino acids. V was trimmed by 0 bases and J by 5 bases, leaving 9 bases between them. The DNA of the CDR3 is TGCGCCAGCAGCTTGGCGTCAGGGGATCAGCCCCAGCATATT. This translates into CASSLASGDQPQHI.

V gene TRBV6-6 combines with J gene TRBJ1-2, with D uncertain. The germline V and J ends were trimmed by 2 bases and 2 bases, with 12 bases remaining between them. There are 15 residues in the CDR3. Germline V gives CDR1 MNHNY, CDR2 SVGAGI (reference sequence). The CDR3 coding sequence is TGTGCCAGCAGTTACAGCGGGGATGGAAACTATGGCTACACCTTC. It is translated as CASSYSGDGNYGYTF.

The gene calls are TRBV7-3 and TRBJ2-5; 8 bases are a match to TRBD2. This CDR3 has 14 amino acids. V was pared by 5 bases and J by 5 bases, with 7 bases of the junction left unmatched. Looked up from germline, CDR1 is SGHTA and CDR2 is FQGTGA. The CDR3 loop reads CASSPGLGWETQYF. The CDR3 DNA is TGTGCCAGCAGCCCGGGACTAGGTTGGGAGACCCAGTACTTC.

This clonotype was detected only a few times. This chain links TRBV11-3 with TRBJ2-1, with a possible D match to TRBD1 (6 bases). Germline V gives CDR1 SGHNT, CDR2 YENEEA. Trimming took 5 bases from V and 8 from J, leaving 10 bases between them. CDR3 length equals 12 residues. Here the CDR3 reads CASSQQGHEQFF. DNA for the CDR3: TGTGCCAGCAGCCAACAGGGTCATGAGCAGTTCTTC. Drawing the rest from reference TRBV11-3 and TRBJ2-1, the complete variable domain is EAGVVQSPRYKIIEKKQPVAFWCNPISGHNTLYWYLQNLGQGPELLIRYENEEAVDDSQLPKDRFSAERLKGVDSTLKIQPAELGDSAVYLCASSQQGHEQFFGPGTRLTVL.

The rearrangement uses TRBV7-9 and TRBJ2-2, with 7 bases aligning to TRBD1. The CDR3 is 16 residues long. The junction had 13 bases not matched to a gene; V was cut back by 5 bases and J by 7 bases. Germline CDR1 is SEHNR and CDR2 is FQNEAQ (reference sequence). The CDR3: CASSPWTGWSFGELFF. In DNA, the CDR3 is TGTGCCAGCAGCCCTTGGACAGGCTGGTCGTTCGGGGAGCTGTTTTTT.

This clonotype showed up just a few times. This chain joins TRBV19 and TRBJ2-1; D remains ambiguous. Germline lookup yields CDR1 LNHDA and CDR2 SQIVND (reference sequence). The V and J ends lost 5 bases and 0 bases respectively, with 11 bases between them. The CDR3 extends over 15 amino acids. This chain's CDR3 is CASSLSTSSYNEQFF. The CDR3 nucleotides read TGTGCCAGTAGTCTCTCTACAAGCTCCTACAATGAGCAGTTCTTC.

The chain combines TRBV20-1 with TRBJ1-1; D not resolved. The CDR3 spans 13 residues. The V end lost 1 base, the J end lost 2 bases, and 8 bases lay between the germline ends. The germline V gene encodes CDR1 DFQATT and CDR2 SNEGSKA (reference sequence). Here the CDR3 reads CSARVRLNTEAFF. The CDR3 DNA follows: TGCAGTGCTAGAGTACGACTCAACACTGAAGCTTTCTTT.

The genes are TRBV18 and TRBJ2-6, with D perhaps matching TRBD1 (6 bases). Between the trimmed V and J ends, which lost 3 bases and 2 bases, there was a span of 14 bases. This CDR3 comprises 17 residues. CDR1 is KGHSH, CDR2 LQKENI, per germline. The CDR3 loop is CASSPPGVTAGANVLTF. The CDR3, as DNA: TGTGCCAGCTCACCCCCAGGGGTCACGGCTGGGGCCAACGTCCTGACTTTC.

This clonotype was counted only a few times. The chain is built from TRBV15 and TRBJ2-1; a possible D gene is TRBD1 (6 bases). The CDR3 contains 15 residues. Germline V gene sequence: CDR1 LNHNV, CDR2 YYDKDF (reference sequence). The V and J ends lost 5 bases and 0 bases respectively, with 11 bases between them. CDR3 loop: CATSPQGSSYNEQFF. CDR3 DNA sequence: TGTGCCACCAGCCCTCAGGGGAGCTCCTACAATGAGCAGTTCTTC.

This clonotype was picked up a small number of times. V and J are TRBV19 and TRBJ2-3; 9 bases align to TRBD2. V lost 5 bases and J lost 3; bases outside the gene matches: 6. CDR1 and CDR2 from the germline V gene are LNHDA and SQIVND (reference sequence). CDR3 length: 15 amino acids. In DNA form, the CDR3 reads TGTGCCAGTAGTCGGTGGCTAGCGGGGACAGATACGCAGTATTTT. Its protein product is CASSRWLAGTDTQYF.

V is TRBV7-2 and J is TRBJ2-7; 9 positions match TRBD1. Germline trimming cut 5 bases from V and 3 bases from J; bases unmatched to any gene: 11. There are 16 residues in the CDR3. The germline V gene has CDR1 SGHTA and CDR2 FQGNSA. For the CDR3, the DNA is TGTGCCAGCAGCCCGCGACCAGGACAGGGGATCTACGAGCAGTACGTC. Its protein is CASSPRPGQGIYEQYV.

The chain couples TRBV9 to TRBJ2-1, with 12 bases fitting TRBD2. The germline V gene encodes CDR1 SGDLS and CDR2 YYNGEE. The CDR3 covers 18 residues. V trimming: 2 bases; J trimming: 0 bases; junction bases outside the gene matches: 6. CDR3 amino acids: CASSVGLAGLGSYNEQFF. In DNA form, the CDR3 reads TGTGCCAGCAGCGTTGGACTAGCGGGGTTAGGCTCCTACAATGAGCAGTTCTTC.

Only a few counts were recorded for this clonotype. The chain links TRBV6-2 or TRBV6-3 to TRBJ2-5, with a weak D call TRBD2 (6 bases). Germline V gene sequence: CDR1 MNHEY, CDR2 SVGEGT. The CDR3 spans 15 residues. The V gene lost 6 bases and the J gene lost 2 bases, with 16 bases spanning the gap. CDR3 region: CASRRFAGNQETQYF. The CDR3 DNA is TGTGCCAGCAGAAGATTCGCGGGGAATCAAGAGACCCAGTACTTC.

V and J are TRBV11-2 and TRBJ1-6; D ambiguous. V lost 5 bases and J lost 7, with 9 bases in between. The CDR3 is 13 amino acids. The germline V gene has CDR1 SGHAT and CDR2 FQNNGV. CDR3: CASSRDGNSPLHF. In DNA, the CDR3 is TGTGCCAGCAGCCGTGACGGGAATTCACCCCTCCACTTT.

The chain recombines TRBV12-3 or TRBV12-4 with TRBJ2-1; D might be TRBD1 or TRBD2, each matching 5 bases. This CDR3 has 14 residues. Trimming took 1 base from V and 5 from J, leaving 9 bases between them. The DNA of the CDR3 is TGTGCCAGCAGTTTAGGAGGGGAGAACAATGAGCAGTTCTTC. It translates to CASSLGGENNEQFF.

The chain combines TRBV7-2 with TRBJ1-2, with a possible D match to TRBD1 (6 bases). Per germline, CDR1 SGHTA and CDR2 FQGNSA. There are 14 residues in the CDR3. V was trimmed by 5 bases and J by 4 bases, leaving 14 bases between them. For the CDR3, the DNA is TGTGCCAGCAGCATCAACAGGGAAGGCTATGGCTACACCTTC. Protein: CASSINREGYGYTF. Filled out from reference TRBV7-2 and TRBJ1-2, the complete variable domain reads GAGVSQSPSNKVTEKGKDVELRCDPISGHTALYWYRQSLGQGLEFLIYFQGNSAPDKSGLPSDRFSAERTGGSVSTLTIQRTQQEDSAVYLCASSINREGYGYTFGSGTRLTVV.